The rows below give T cell receptor beta chains drawn from one sample of a study of blood T cells in healthy people across ages. TCRdb redid the calling of the 5' RACE reads with MiXCR, one entry per CDR3 protein. The repertoire includes 1,500,000 or so distinct CDR3 sequences, 45% to 70% of them detected once, and about 6.3% sits in the top ten. The specimen sequenced was blood. These receptor sequences come from a man aged 18 to 29 in good health. Both conserved end residues are part of each CDR3. The D gene is left open where the match is weak. Clone size is shown for a subset of rows, as once, few, many or a class of expanded clone.

>NA|NA|TRBV6-5|TRBJ2-1
TGTGCCAGCAGTTACTCGATGTACAGGGATTACAATGAGCAGTTCTTC
CASSYSMYRDYNEQFF
>NA|NA|TRBV11-2|TRBJ2-1
TGTGCCAGCACCTTTGTAGGGTTAAAAGGGGATGAGCAGTTCTTC
CASTFVGLKGDEQFF
>NA|few|TRBV4-3|TRBJ2-5
TGCGCCAGCAGCGAGGGGACGGGGGTTAGGGAGACCCAGTACTTC
CASSEGTGVRETQYF
>NA|NA|TRBV5-1|TRBJ2-1
TGCGCCAGCAGCTTCCCGTCCGATCCGGAGGGGGGCCAAGATAGCTCCTACAATGAGCAGTTCTTC
CASSFPSDPEGGQDSSYNEQFF
>NA|NA|TRBV15|TRBJ1-4
TGTGCCACCAGCAGAGATCTAGATGAAAAACTGTTTTTT
CATSRDLDEKLFF
>NA|NA|TRBV10-1|TRBJ2-2
TGCGCCAGCAGCGACCGGACAGAGAACACCGGGGAGCTGTTTTTT
CASSDRTENTGELFF
>NA|NA|TRBV15|TRBJ1-2
TGTGCCACCAGCAGAACCTCGGACCGGGACTATGGCTACACCTTC
CATSRTSDRDYGYTF
>NA|NA|TRBV10-3|TRBJ2-7
TGTGCCATCAGTCGGTGGGCCTCGGACGAGCAGTACTTC
CAISRWASDEQYF
>NA|NA|TRBV29-1|TRBJ2-7
TGCAGCGCCCGCCTTGTCCGGGACGGCGAGCAGTACTTC
CSARLVRDGEQYF
>TRBD1|NA|TRBV29-1|TRBJ2-1
TGCAGCGCAGACAGGGCCCCCTACAATGAGCAGTTCTTC
CSADRAPYNEQFF